The entry below gives a single T cell receptor beta chain sequence along with its context. Its antigen is still unknown. Germline assignment: CDR1 LGHNA and CDR2 YNFKEQ. Deletions cut 1 base from V and 4 bases from J, with 11 bases between. The CDR3 extends over 15 amino acids. This sample is part of a study of T cell responses to AZD1222 COVID-19 vaccine. Points from the study as a whole: Regions left unmutated in variants are reportedly the target of nearly half of spike-specific TCRs. Donor demographics were predominantly white British with a female majority; clonal diversity may be underestimated. After two AZD1222 doses, spike-specific TCR breadth and depth rose versus day 0.

Some clones are missing from TCRdb's copy, which holds only in-frame ones; the method was immunoSEQ multiplex PCR. The sample holds around 110,000 clones; roughly nine tenths are singletons and the top ten take roughly 1.4%. This specimen was peripheral blood, taken 28 days after the second AZD1222 dose. This clonotype originated in an adult who received the AZD1222 COVID-19 vaccine. This rearrangement joins TRBV4-2 to TRBJ1-3; no firm D call. The CDR3 bases are TGTGCCAGCAGCCAAGCCGGCCCGGCGGGAAACACCATATATTTT. Encoded protein: CASSQAGPAGNTIYF.